This TCR beta chain was captured in a study of OX40 agonist ivuxolimab in advanced cancers. Study-level background: Intravenous ivuxolimab at 0.01 to 10 mg/kg was given to patients every 2 weeks.

The method was immunoSEQ multiplex PCR; TCRdb's version includes in-frame clones alone and lacks a portion of them. Of over 60,000 clones listed, 82% are singletons. V was cut by 5 bases and J by 0 bases, with 11 bases left in between. Looked up from germline, CDR1 is MDHEN and CDR2 is SYDVKM. The CDR3 runs 14 residues. J is TRBJ2-7 and V is TRBV28; D is unresolved. The specimen was CD4+ or CD8+ T cells sorted from blood, collected in a trial of the OX40 agonist ivuxolimab. The receptor comes from an adult with an advanced solid tumor such as melanoma, head and neck, liver or kidney cancer. CDR3 sequence: CASSGLPDSYEQYF. The CDR3 nucleotides are TGTGCCAGCAGTGGGCTGCCAGACTCCTACGAGCAGTACTTC.